The entry below describes one T cell receptor beta chain. Its antigen is not identified. Repertoires were generated with immunoSEQ multiplex PCR, while TCRdb's copy carries only in-frame clones and drops some. This sample carries about 150,000 clones, about 89% of them seen once, and the ten largest clones take roughly 4.7%. Germline V CDR1 and CDR2: SGHAT, FQNNGV. V gave up 6 bases and J gave up 0 bases, with 15 bases separating them. The CDR3 is 17 amino acids. This sample was included in a study of T cell responses to AZD1222 COVID-19 vaccine. Study results and limitations: The breadth and depth of Spike-specific TCRs increased once two AZD1222 doses had been given. Spike regions recognized by vaccine-associated CD4 TCRs spanned the protein, led by 160-218 and 743-854. It was only 6 or 7 AZD1222 recipients who were seropositive at baseline. Donors were largely white British and mainly female; clonal diversity was possibly underestimated.

This receptor was taken from an adult in good health. Sequenced material: peripheral blood, taken on day 0 of AZD1222 vaccination. This chain uses TRBV11-2 with TRBJ1-6; TRBD1 is a possible D gene (5 bases). As DNA, the CDR3 is TGTGCCAGCAGGCGCTCCACGGGGGGCTCCTATAATTCACCCCTCCACTTT. As protein: CASRRSTGGSYNSPLHF.